This T cell receptor beta chain was profiled in a study of blood T cell repertoires in COVID-19. Study overall: The recovered donors of Cohort 3 showed two negative PCRs, clearance, or symptom resolution. In each case, the material was cDNA or gDNA derived from T cells, B-cell-depleted T cells, or PBMCs.

This table comes from immunoSEQ multiplex PCR, and its TCRdb copy is limited to in-frame clones, with some not included. The sample has some 300,000 clones; 85% to 90% are singletons. Germline trimming cut 7 bases from V and 2 bases from J; bases unmatched to any gene: 7. The CDR3 runs to 14 residues. Germline CDR1 is SQVTM and CDR2 is ANQGSEA. Residents of about two dozen US areas, aged roughly 18 to 95 years, made up the participants. The sample taken for sequencing was PBMCs or T cells enriched from blood (not recorded which). The chain uses TRBV29-1 and TRBJ2-1; the match to TRBD1 covers 8 bases. This receptor was taken from an older woman in a cohort exposed to, infected with or recovered from COVID-19 (not recorded which). Written as DNA, the CDR3 is TGCAGCGGAGAACAGGGGGGACCCTACAATGAGCAGTTCTTC. This sequence encodes CSGEQGGPYNEQFF.